The text below deals with one T cell receptor (beta chain). Its specificity is unknown. The germline V gene encodes CDR1 MDHEN and CDR2 SYDVKM. CDR3 length: 12 amino acids. V lost 7 bases and J 4 bases, leaving 8 bases between the germline ends. TCRdb's copy holds only in-frame clones and misses some; the assay was immunoSEQ multiplex PCR. The sample consists of about 330,000 clones, roughly 90% of them appearing once. The data are from a study of cytomegalovirus exposure and HLA in healthy donors. Study results and limitations: The study put 150 or so TCR beta chains on its list as cytomegalovirus-associated. Across donors, most TCRs were seen rarely, yet some public ones were widespread.

The clonotype originates from a woman in her 30s in good health and CMV-seropositive. The sequenced material came from PBMCs. The rearrangement links TRBV28 to TRBJ2-1; a weak D match, TRBD1 (5 bases). CDR3 bases: TGTGCCAGCATGGGGCCTTACAATGAGCAGTTCTTC. As protein: CASMGPYNEQFF.